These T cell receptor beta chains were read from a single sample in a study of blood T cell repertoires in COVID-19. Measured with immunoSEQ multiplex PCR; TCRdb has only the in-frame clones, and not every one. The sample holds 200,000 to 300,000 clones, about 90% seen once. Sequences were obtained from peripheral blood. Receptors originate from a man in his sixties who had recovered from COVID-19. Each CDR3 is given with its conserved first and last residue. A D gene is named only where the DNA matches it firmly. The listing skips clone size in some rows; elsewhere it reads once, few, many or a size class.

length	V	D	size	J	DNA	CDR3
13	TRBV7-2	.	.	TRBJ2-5	TGTGCCAGCAGCTTAGTGATGCGCGGGACCCAGTACTTC	CASSLVMRGTQYF
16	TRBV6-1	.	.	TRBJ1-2	TGTGCCAGCAGTGAATGGACATGGGAGGCCGTTTATGGCTACACCTTC	CASSEWTWEAVYGYTF
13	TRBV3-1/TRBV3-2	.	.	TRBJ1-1	TGTGCCAGCAGCCAAGCGTGGAACACTGAAGCTTTCTTT	CASSQAWNTEAFF
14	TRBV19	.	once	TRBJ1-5	TGTGCCAGTAGTATCAGAGGTAGCAATCAGCCCCAGCATTTT	CASSIRGSNQPQHF
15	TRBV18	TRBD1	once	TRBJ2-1	TGTGCCAGCTCTCATGGACAGGGGGCCTACAATGAGCAGTTCTTC	CASSHGQGAYNEQFF
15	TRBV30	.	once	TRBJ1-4	TGTGCCTGGAGTCAGGGCAGCTACTTTAATGAAAAACTGTTTTTT	CAWSQGSYFNEKLFF
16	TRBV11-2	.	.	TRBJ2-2	TGTGCCAGCAGCTTAGATACAGGGCGAAGGACCGGGGAGCTGTTTTTT	CASSLDTGRRTGELFF
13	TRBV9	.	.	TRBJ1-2	TGTGCCAGCAGTCAGGGGAGTAACTATGGCTACACCTTC	CASSQGSNYGYTF
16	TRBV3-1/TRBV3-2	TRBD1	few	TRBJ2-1	TGTGCCAGCAGCCCAGTGTCAGGGGGAGTTGGGAATGAGCAGTTCTTC	CASSPVSGGVGNEQFF
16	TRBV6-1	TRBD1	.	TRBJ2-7	TGTGCCAGCAGTGACCAATGGACAGGGCTATCCTACGAGCAGTACTTC	CASSDQWTGLSYEQYF
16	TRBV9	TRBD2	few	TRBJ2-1	TGTGCCAGCAGCCGGACTAGCCTACTCTCCTACAATGAGCAGTTCTTC	CASSRTSLLSYNEQFF
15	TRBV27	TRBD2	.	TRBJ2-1	TGTGCCAGCAGTTTAGCGGGGGGACCTTACAATGAGCAGTTCTTC	CASSLAGGPYNEQFF
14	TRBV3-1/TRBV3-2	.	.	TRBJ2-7	TGTGCCAGCAGCCAAGATGCAAGCGGGTACGAGCAGTACTTC	CASSQDASGYEQYF
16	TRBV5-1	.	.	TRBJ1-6	TGCGCCAGCAGCTTGGTAGGGGGTTCCTGGGATTCACCCCTCCACTTT	CASSLVGGSWDSPLHF
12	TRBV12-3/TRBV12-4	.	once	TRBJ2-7	TGTGCCAGCAGTCGTCAGGCTTACGAGCAGTACTTC	CASSRQAYEQYF
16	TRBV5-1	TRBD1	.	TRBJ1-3	TGCGCCAGCAGCTTGGGGACAGGGGGCTTTGGAAACACCATATATTTT	CASSLGTGGFGNTIYF
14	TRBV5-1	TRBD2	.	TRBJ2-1	TGCGCCAGCAGCGTAAGCGGGGGGGGATCTGAGCAGTTCTTC	CASSVSGGGSEQFF
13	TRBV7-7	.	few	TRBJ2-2	TGTGCCAGCAGCCCATTACAGCCCGGGGAGCTGTTTTTT	CASSPLQPGELFF
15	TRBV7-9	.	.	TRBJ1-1	TGTGCCAGCAGCTTAGCTTCAGGGTGGAACACTGAAGCTTTCTTT	CASSLASGWNTEAFF
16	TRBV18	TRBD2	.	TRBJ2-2	TGTGCCAGCTCACCGCCGTCGGGGGGAGGAACCGGGGAGCTGTTTTTT	CASSPPSGGGTGELFF
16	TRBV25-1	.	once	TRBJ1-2	TGTGCCAGCAGTGAATCCGCAGGGCAATCTAACTATGGCTACACCTTC	CASSESAGQSNYGYTF
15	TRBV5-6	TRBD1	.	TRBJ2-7	TGTGCCAGCAGCAATGGGACAGGGCCCTTTAAAGAGCAGTACTTC	CASSNGTGPFKEQYF
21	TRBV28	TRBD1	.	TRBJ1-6	TGTGCCAGCAGCTACAGGACAGGGGTTGCTTACCTAAGCTCCTATAATTCACCCCTCCACTTT	CASSYRTGVAYLSSYNSPLHF
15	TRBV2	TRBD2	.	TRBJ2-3	TGTGCCAGCACTCCACTAGCGGGGATAACAGATACGCAGTATTTT	CASTPLAGITDTQYF
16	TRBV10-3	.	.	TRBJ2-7	TGTGCCATCAGTGAGTATGTGTTTGCAGGGGCCTACGAGCAGTACTTC	CAISEYVFAGAYEQYF
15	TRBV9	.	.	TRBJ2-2	TGTGCCAGCAGTGTGAACAGGAGACCCACCGGGGAGCTGTTTTTT	CASSVNRRPTGELFF
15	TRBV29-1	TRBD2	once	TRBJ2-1	TGCAGTGGTGGGGTAGCGGGGGGCGGACGCAATGAGCAGTTCTTC	CSGGVAGGGRNEQFF
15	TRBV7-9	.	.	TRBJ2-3	TGTGCCAGCAGCCCCCATGAGGTCTCCACAGATACGCAGTATTTT	CASSPHEVSTDTQYF
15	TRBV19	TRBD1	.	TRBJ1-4	TGTGCCAGTAGTATTCGGACAGGGGTTAATGAAAAACTGTTTTTT	CASSIRTGVNEKLFF
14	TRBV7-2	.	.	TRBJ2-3	TGTGCCAGCAGCTCCTTCAACCCCGGGAACACGCAGTATTTT	CASSSFNPGNTQYF
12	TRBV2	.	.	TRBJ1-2	TGTGCCAGCAGTGAGTCCCTGCGCGGCTACACCTTC	CASSESLRGYTF
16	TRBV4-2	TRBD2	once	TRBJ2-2	TGTGCCAGCAGCCAACGGACGGGGGGATCCCCCGGGGAGCTGTTTTTT	CASSQRTGGSPGELFF
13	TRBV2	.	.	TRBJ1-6	TGTGCCAGCAGGCTTACAGTACGTTCACCCCTCCACTTT	CASRLTVRSPLHF
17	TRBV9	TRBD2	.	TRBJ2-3	TGTGCCAGCAGCGTAGCGCGAACGGGGGGATCACCAGATACGCAGTATTTT	CASSVARTGGSPDTQYF
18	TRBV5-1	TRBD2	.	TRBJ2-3	TGCGCCAGCGACCTTGGACTAGCGGGGGGCCGAGGCACAGATACGCAGTATTTT	CASDLGLAGGRGTDTQYF
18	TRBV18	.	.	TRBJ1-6	TGTGCCAGCTCTCCCTTTTCGCCCAGGGGTTGGAATAATTCACCCCTCCACTTT	CASSPFSPRGWNNSPLHF
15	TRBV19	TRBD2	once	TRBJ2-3	TGTGCCAGTAGGGGATATAGCGGGGGGACAGATACGCAGTATTTT	CASRGYSGGTDTQYF
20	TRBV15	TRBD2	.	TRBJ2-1	TGTGCCACCAGCAGAGATCTCCGGACTAGCGGAACGAAATCCTACAATGAGCAGTTCTTC	CATSRDLRTSGTKSYNEQFF
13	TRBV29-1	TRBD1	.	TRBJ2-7	TGCAGCGTTGCTTCGGCAGGGGGCTACGAGCAGTACTTC	CSVASAGGYEQYF
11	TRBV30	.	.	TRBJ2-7	TGTGCCTGGAGGCGAGGCTACGAGCAGTACTTC	CAWRRGYEQYF
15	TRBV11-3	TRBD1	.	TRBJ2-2	TGTGCCAGCAGCTTAGGGACAGGGATCACCGGGGAGCTGTTTTTT	CASSLGTGITGELFF
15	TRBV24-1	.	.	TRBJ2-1	TGTGCCACCAGTGATCCGATGACAGGCCATAATGAGCAGTTCTTC	CATSDPMTGHNEQFF
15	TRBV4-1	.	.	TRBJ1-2	TGCGCCAGCAGCCAAGAATCGGGAAACTACTATGGCTACACCTTC	CASSQESGNYYGYTF
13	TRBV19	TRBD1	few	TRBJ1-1	TGTGCCAGTAGCGCTGGACAGGGGCGGGCAGCTTTCTTT	CASSAGQGRAAFF
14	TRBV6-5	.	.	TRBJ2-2	TGTGCCAGCAGTCCCACAGGGATCACCGGGGAGCTGTTTTTT	CASSPTGITGELFF
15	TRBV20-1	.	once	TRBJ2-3	TGCAGTGCTAGTATGAGGGAACCTAGCACAGATACGCAGTATTTT	CSASMREPSTDTQYF
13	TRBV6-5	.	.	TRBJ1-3	TGTGCCAGCGGACAATTCTCTGGAAACACCATATATTTT	CASGQFSGNTIYF
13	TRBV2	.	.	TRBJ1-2	TGTGCCAGCAGTGTTCGAGACAGCTATGGCTACACCTTC	CASSVRDSYGYTF
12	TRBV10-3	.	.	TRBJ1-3	TGTGCCATACAGGGTGGTGGAAACACCATATATTTT	CAIQGGGNTIYF
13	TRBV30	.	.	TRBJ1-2	TGTGCCTGGAGGAACAAAGCTAACTATGGCTACACCTTC	CAWRNKANYGYTF
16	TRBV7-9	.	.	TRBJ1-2	TGTGCCAGCAGCCCAAAACCAGGGCTCCCTAACTATGGCTACACCTTC	CASSPKPGLPNYGYTF
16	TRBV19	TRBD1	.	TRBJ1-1	TGTGCCAGTAGTAGTCCCACAGGGGCATGGAACACTGAAGCTTTCTTT	CASSSPTGAWNTEAFF
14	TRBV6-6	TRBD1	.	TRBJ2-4	TGTGCCAGCAGTTCGACAGGGTTTGGGAACATTCAGTACTTC	CASSSTGFGNIQYF
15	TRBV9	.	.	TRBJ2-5	TGTGCCAGCAGCGTTTCCGGGGGGCGCCCAGAGACCCAGTACTTC	CASSVSGGRPETQYF
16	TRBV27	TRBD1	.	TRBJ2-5	TGTGCCAGCAGTTTCGACAGGGAGAGGGCGCAAGAGACCCAGTACTTC	CASSFDRERAQETQYF